These 27 T cell receptor beta chains share one sample of origin, sequenced in a study of T cell repertoires in cytomegalovirus infection. Each CDR3 protein is one row after TCRdb ran MiXCR on the reads. This sample has some 170,000 distinct CDR3 sequences, with roughly a sixth found just once. Material for sequencing was CD8+ T cells from PBMCs. The receptors derive from a human donor in good health (CMV status not recorded). Some clones in this sample may be carry-over from other donors' samples.

Only a few counts were recorded for this clonotype. The chain combines TRBV5-6 with TRBJ2-5, with D possibly TRBD1 on 6 matching bases. The CDR3 spans 15 residues. Looked up from germline, CDR1 is SGHDT and CDR2 is YYEEEE. Trimming removed 1 base at V and 4 bases at J, with 14 bases between. CDR3 nucleotide sequence: TGTGCCAGCAGCTTGTGGCGGACAGTAGTAGAGACCCAGTACTTC. Translated, it gives CASSLWRTVVETQYF.

This clonotype was observed a few times. This rearrangement joins TRBV6-2 or TRBV6-3 to TRBJ2-1, with a possible D match to TRBD2 (5 bases). Germline V gene sequence: CDR1 MNHEY, CDR2 SVGEGT. The V gene lost 0 bases and the J gene lost 8 bases, with 8 bases spanning the gap. This CDR3 region has 13 residues. Written as DNA, the CDR3 is TGTGCCAGCAGTTACTCGTCGAGGGATGAGCAGTTCTTC. It is translated as CASSYSSRDEQFF.

This clonotype was counted many times. The chain couples TRBV7-2 to TRBJ2-7; maybe TRBD2 (5 bases). Germline loops: CDR1 SGHTA, CDR2 FQGNSA. The CDR3 runs 15 residues. V dropped 5 bases and J dropped 4 bases, with 18 bases sitting between them. The CDR3, as DNA: TGTGCCAGCAGCCGCGGTAGAGGGTTAGGTTACGAGCAGTACTTC. As protein: CASSRGRGLGYEQYF.

The chain combines TRBV7-9 with TRBJ2-3, with 11 bases matching TRBD2. Germline loops: CDR1 SEHNR, CDR2 FQNEAQ (reference sequence). V lost 4 bases to trimming and J lost 5 bases; unmatched junction nucleotides: 5. CDR3 length: 15 amino acids. The CDR3 spells CASSSTSGGLDTQYF. The CDR3 coding sequence is TGTGCCAGCAGCTCAACTAGCGGGGGCTTAGATACGCAGTATTTT.

This clonotype has just a few counts. This chain uses TRBV15 with TRBJ2-2; weak D call: TRBD2 (6 bases). V was pared by 5 bases and J by 13 bases, with 17 bases between. CDR3 size: 13 residues. Germline V lookup: CDR1 LNHNV, CDR2 YYDKDF (reference sequence). The CDR3 DNA follows: TGTGCCACCAGCCGGGGACTCCCCGGATTGCTGTTTTTT. Translation: CATSRGLPGLLFF.

CDR3 in amino acids: CASSRGTSTDTQYF. CDR3 in DNA: TGCGCCAGCAGCCGGGGGACTAGCACAGATACGCAGTATTTT. This rearrangement joins TRBV4-3 to TRBJ2-3; D perhaps matches TRBD2 (6 bases). The germline V gene has CDR1 LGHNA and CDR2 YSLEER. Trimming removed 4 bases from V and 0 bases from J, with 8 bases in between. The length of the CDR3 is 14 residues.

The chain is built from TRBV7-3 and TRBJ2-2, with D possibly being TRBD1 (6 bases). This CDR3 contains 16 residues. Germline-derived CDR1 and CDR2 are SGHTA and FQGTGA. V lost 5 bases to trimming and J lost 7 bases, with 20 bases between them. The DNA of the CDR3 is TGTGCCAGCAGCCCTCCGGCGTCGCAGGGGATCGGGGAGCTGTTTTTT. It specifies CASSPPASQGIGELFF.

At least ten counts were recorded for this clonotype. The chain uses TRBV7-9 and TRBJ1-1; TRBD1 agrees at 7 bases. CDR3 length: 17 amino acids. After removal of 5 bases from V and 2 bases from J, the junction contained 14 bases not matched to a gene. Germline-derived CDR1 and CDR2 are SEHNR and FQNEAQ (reference sequence). CDR3 coding DNA: TGTGCCAGCAGCCCTCCGACAGGGATGGGGAAAAACACTGAAGCTTTCTTT. Its translation: CASSPPTGMGKNTEAFF. Looking up the rest from reference TRBV7-9 and TRBJ1-1 gives the full variable domain: DTGVSQNPRHKITKRGQNVTFRCDPISEHNRLYWYRQTLGQGPEFLTYFQNEAQLEKSRLLSDRFSAERPKGSFSTLEIQRTEQGDSAMYLCASSPPTGMGKNTEAFFGQGTRLTVV.

The rearrangement links TRBV27 to TRBJ2-7; 11 positions agree with TRBD2. The CDR3 has 14 residues. Germline CDR1 MNHEY, CDR2 SMNVEV (reference sequence). Trimming at V came to 4 bases and at J to 4 bases, leaving 3 bases not matched to a gene. CDR3 loop: CASSSSGGSYEQYF. For the CDR3, the DNA is TGTGCCAGCAGTTCTAGCGGGGGGAGTTACGAGCAGTACTTC.

The chain couples TRBV7-6 to TRBJ2-7; 9 nucleotides line up with TRBD1. Trimming at V came to 4 bases and at J to 1 base, leaving 5 bases not matched to a gene. Germline assignment: CDR1 SGHVS and CDR2 FNYEAQ. This CDR3 has 15 amino acids. The CDR3 loop reads CASSSGTGTSYEQYF. CDR3 DNA: TGTGCCAGCAGCTCCGGGACAGGGACTTCCTACGAGCAGTACTTC.

The chain uses TRBV20-1 and TRBJ2-7, with unresolved D. Germline V gene data show CDR1 as DFQATT and CDR2 as SNEGSKA (reference sequence). V shed 0 bases and J shed 2 bases, with 11 bases lying between them. This CDR3 contains 14 residues. The CDR3 is CSARDGRRTYEQYF. The CDR3 DNA sequence: TGCAGTGCTAGAGATGGCAGGAGAACCTACGAGCAGTACTTC.

This clonotype appeared a few times. V usage is TRBV7-2 and J usage is TRBJ2-4; 8 nucleotides line up with TRBD2. V lost 6 bases to trimming and J lost 0 bases; unmatched junction nucleotides: 10. The CDR3 loop spans 17 amino acids. Germline V CDR1 and CDR2: SGHTA, FQGNSA. The CDR3 reads CASSPTTSALAKNIQYF. The CDR3 coding sequence is TGTGCCAGCAGTCCCACGACTAGCGCGCTAGCCAAAAACATTCAGTACTTC.

This clonotype was seen more than once but under ten times. This sequence joins TRBV2 and TRBJ2-3; possibly TRBD1 or TRBD2 for D (5 bases each). Trimming cost V 8 bases and J 2 bases, with 17 bases left between them. The CDR3 is 15 residues long. Germline values: CDR1 SNHLY, CDR2 FYNNEI. Here the CDR3 reads CASPLRDGYTDTQYF. The CDR3 DNA follows: TGTGCCAGCCCGTTGAGGGACGGCTACACAGATACGCAGTATTTT.

The V and J genes are TRBV12-3 or TRBV12-4 and TRBJ1-1; TRBD1 is a possible D gene (5 bases). The V gene lost 1 base and the J gene lost 3 bases, with 9 bases spanning the gap. The CDR3 runs to 14 residues. The CDR3 spells CASSLGGGDTEAFF. The CDR3 DNA follows: TGTGCCAGCAGTTTAGGGGGAGGGGACACTGAAGCTTTCTTT.

In this sample, this clonotype turned up a few times. The J gene is TRBJ1-5, the V gene TRBV4-1; perhaps TRBD1 as D (5 bases). This CDR3 contains 16 residues. Germline V gene data show CDR1 as MGHRA and CDR2 as YSYEKL. V was trimmed by 0 bases and J by 7 bases, leaving 16 bases between them. CDR3 sequence: CASSQDSGGRNQPQHF. In DNA form, the CDR3 reads TGCGCCAGCAGCCAAGATAGCGGGGGAAGGAACCAGCCCCAGCATTTT.

This clonotype was detected only a few times. This chain uses TRBV15 with TRBJ2-1; maybe TRBD2 (6 bases). Germline values: CDR1 LNHNV, CDR2 YYDKDF (reference sequence). Trimming shortened V by 7 bases and J by 8 bases, and 15 bases separated the two germline ends. The CDR3 length is 13 residues. The CDR3 loop reads CATMSPPGDEQFF. CDR3 coding DNA: TGTGCCACCATGAGCCCTCCGGGGGATGAGCAGTTCTTC.

The chain combines TRBV7-9 with TRBJ2-6; D perhaps matches TRBD1 (6 bases). V shed 5 bases and J shed 1 base, with 21 bases lying between them. Germline loops: CDR1 SEHNR, CDR2 FQNEAQ (reference sequence). This CDR3 region has 19 residues. The chain's CDR3 is CASSVISRDIWSGANVLTF. Here the CDR3 DNA reads TGTGCCAGCAGCGTGATCTCTCGGGACATTTGGTCTGGGGCCAACGTCCTGACTTTC.

V is TRBV28 and J is TRBJ2-3, with 10 bases identical to TRBD1. The germline CDR1 and CDR2 sequences are MDHEN and SYDVKM. The CDR3 sequence is 16 residues long. V was pared by 5 bases and J by 1 base, with 6 bases of the junction left unmatched. The CDR3 protein is CASSPLGTGGTDTQYF. CDR3 bases: TGTGCCAGCAGTCCCCTGGGGACAGGGGGCACAGATACGCAGTATTTT.

This clonotype was counted only a few times. The chain links TRBV2 to TRBJ2-7; D gene unclear. CDR1 and CDR2 from the germline V gene are SNHLY and FYNNEI. V lost 7 bases, J lost 4 bases, and 11 bases lay in between. The CDR3 is 12 residues long. CDR3 residues: CASNQVRYEQYF. The CDR3 DNA sequence: TGTGCCAGCAACCAAGTTCGGTACGAGCAGTACTTC.

This clonotype was recorded many times. The chain uses TRBV12-3 or TRBV12-4 and TRBJ2-7; TRBD2 matches at 7 bases. J was trimmed by 4 bases and V by 3 bases; bases with no gene match: 0. The CDR3 sequence is 12 residues long. The CDR3 DNA reads TGTGCCAGCAGTTTCGGGGGGTACGAGCAGTACTTC. Protein: CASSFGGYEQYF.

This clonotype has a handful of counts. V gene TRBV24-1 combines with J gene TRBJ1-2, with 9 positions matching TRBD1. The CDR3 totals 14 residues. Per the germline V gene, CDR1 is KGHDR and CDR2 is SFDVKD. Trimming removed 5 bases from V and 4 bases from J; junction bases left unmatched: 4. CDR3 loop: CATSAGTGRYGYTF. DNA of the CDR3: TGTGCCACCAGTGCCGGGACAGGGCGCTATGGCTACACCTTC.

This clonotype was observed a handful of times. The chain recombines TRBV7-2 with TRBJ2-7, with TRBD2 matching 7 bases. With 5 bases clipped from V and 2 bases from J, the junction kept 12 bases outside the gene matches. There are 16 residues in the CDR3. Germline values: CDR1 SGHTA, CDR2 FQGNSA. CDR3 DNA: TGTGCCAGCAGCACGAGGGCCGGGGGGTCCCCCTACGAGCAGTACTTC. It codes for CASSTRAGGSPYEQYF.

This chain uses TRBV7-6 with TRBJ2-2; TRBD1 matches at 7 bases. Trimming at V came to 2 bases and at J to 0 bases, leaving 6 bases not matched to a gene. The CDR3 consists of 17 residues. Germline loops: CDR1 SGHVS, CDR2 FNYEAQ. CDR3 region: CASSLTLQGANTGELFF. The CDR3 bases are TGTGCCAGCAGCTTAACCCTCCAGGGGGCGAACACCGGGGAGCTGTTTTTT. The full variable domain, in which reference TRBV7-6 and TRBJ2-2 provide the parts outside the CDR3, is GAGVSQSPRYKVTKRGQDVALRCDPISGHVSLYWYRQALGQGPEFLTYFNYEAQQDKSGLPNDRFSAERPEGSISTLTIQRTEQRDSAMYRCASSLTLQGANTGELFFGEGSRLTVL.

This clonotype was observed a handful of times. V and J are TRBV12-3 or TRBV12-4 and TRBJ1-2; D remains ambiguous. The CDR3 contains 11 residues. V lost 6 bases and J 6 bases, leaving 8 bases between the germline ends. CDR3 residues: CASRTGDGYTF. CDR3 sequence (DNA): TGTGCCAGCAGGACTGGGGATGGCTACACCTTC.

V usage is TRBV12-3 or TRBV12-4 and J usage is TRBJ2-2; 7 bases match TRBD1. The CDR3 runs 13 residues. Unmatched junction bases numbered 3, after V lost 6 bases and J lost 5 bases. The CDR3 bases are TGTGCCAGCAGCCCAGGGGGTACCGGGGAGCTGTTTTTT. Amino acids: CASSPGGTGELFF.

The gene calls are TRBV19 and TRBJ1-1; the D is unclear. Germline CDR1 reads LNHDA; CDR2 reads SQIVND (reference sequence). The CDR3 extends over 16 amino acids. The V end was cut by 7 bases, the J end by 3 bases, with 21 bases between. CDR3 amino acids: CASTSQRREWYTEAFF. DNA for the CDR3: TGTGCCAGTACCTCCCAGAGGAGGGAGTGGTACACTGAAGCTTTCTTT.

Only a few counts were recorded for this clonotype. The chain recombines TRBV4-3 with TRBJ2-7; 7 bases are shared with TRBD2. The CDR3 sequence is 16 residues long. The V gene end was trimmed by 0 bases and the J gene end by 0 bases; junction bases not matched to a gene: 5. Per germline, CDR1 LGHNA and CDR2 YSLEER. For the CDR3, the DNA is TGCGCCAGCAGCCAAGATCCCCGGACTAGCTCCTACGAGCAGTACTTC. Amino acid sequence: CASSQDPRTSSYEQYF.